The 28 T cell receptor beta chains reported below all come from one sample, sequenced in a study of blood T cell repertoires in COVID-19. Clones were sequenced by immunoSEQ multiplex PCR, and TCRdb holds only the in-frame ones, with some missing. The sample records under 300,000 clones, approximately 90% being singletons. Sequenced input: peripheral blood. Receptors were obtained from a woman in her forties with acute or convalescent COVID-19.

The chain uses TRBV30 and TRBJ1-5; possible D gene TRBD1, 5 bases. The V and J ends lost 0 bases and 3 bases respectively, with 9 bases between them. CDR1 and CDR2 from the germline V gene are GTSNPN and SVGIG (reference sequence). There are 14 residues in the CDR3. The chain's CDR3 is CAWSVQGVNQPQHF. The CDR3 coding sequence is TGTGCCTGGAGTGTACAAGGGGTCAATCAGCCCCAGCATTTT. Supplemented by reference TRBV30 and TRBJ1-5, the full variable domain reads SQTIHQWPATLVQPVGSPLSLECTVEGTSNPNLYWYRQAAGRGLQLLFYSVGIGQISSEVPQNLSASRPQDRQFILSSKKLLLSDSGFYLCAWSVQGVNQPQHFGDGTRLSIL.

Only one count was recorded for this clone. Here the CDR3 DNA reads TGCGCCAGCAGCCAAGTCGACAGGGACTATGGCTACACCTTC. This gives the protein CASSQVDRDYGYTF. The rearrangement uses TRBV4-1 and TRBJ1-2; 7 bases align to TRBD1. CDR3 size: 14 residues. CDR1 and CDR2 (germline): MGHRA, YSYEKL. Losses at the gene ends were 1 base for V and 3 bases for J; bases not matched to a gene: 2.

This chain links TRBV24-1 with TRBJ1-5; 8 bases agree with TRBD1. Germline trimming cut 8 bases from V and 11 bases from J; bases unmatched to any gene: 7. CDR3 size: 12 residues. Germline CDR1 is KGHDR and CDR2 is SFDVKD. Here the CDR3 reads CATMDRAQAQHF. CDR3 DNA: TGTGCCACCATGGACAGGGCCCAGGCCCAGCATTTT.

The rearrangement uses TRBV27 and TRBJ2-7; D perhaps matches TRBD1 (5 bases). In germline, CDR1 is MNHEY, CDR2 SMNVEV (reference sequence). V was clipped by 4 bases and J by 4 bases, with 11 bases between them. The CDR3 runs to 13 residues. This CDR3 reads CASSSKTEYEQYV. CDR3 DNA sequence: TGTGCCAGCAGTTCGAAGACAGAGTACGAGCAGTACGTC.

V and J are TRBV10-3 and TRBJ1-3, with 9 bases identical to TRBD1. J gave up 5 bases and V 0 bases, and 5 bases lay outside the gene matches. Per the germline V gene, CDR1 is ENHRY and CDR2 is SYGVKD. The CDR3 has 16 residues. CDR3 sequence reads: CAISESGTGGRNTIYF. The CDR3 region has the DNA TGTGCCATCAGTGAGTCGGGAACAGGGGGCAGAAACACCATATATTTT.

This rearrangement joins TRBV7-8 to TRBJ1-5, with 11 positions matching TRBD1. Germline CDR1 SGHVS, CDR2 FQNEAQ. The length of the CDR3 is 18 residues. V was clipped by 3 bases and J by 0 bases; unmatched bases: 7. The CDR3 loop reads CASSLRDRGESSNQPQHF. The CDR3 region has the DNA TGTGCCAGCAGCTTGCGGGACAGGGGGGAATCTAGCAATCAGCCCCAGCATTTT.

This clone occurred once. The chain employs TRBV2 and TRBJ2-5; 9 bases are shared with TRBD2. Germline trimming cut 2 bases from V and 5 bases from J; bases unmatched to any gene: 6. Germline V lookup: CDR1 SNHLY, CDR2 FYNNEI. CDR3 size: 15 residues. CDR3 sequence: CASSEMRGGRETQYF. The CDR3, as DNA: TGTGCCAGCAGTGAAATGCGGGGGGGAAGGGAGACCCAGTACTTC.

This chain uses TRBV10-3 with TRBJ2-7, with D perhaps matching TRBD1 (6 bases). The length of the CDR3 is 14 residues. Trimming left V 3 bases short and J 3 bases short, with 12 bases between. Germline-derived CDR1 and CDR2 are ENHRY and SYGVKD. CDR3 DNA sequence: TGTGCCATCAGTGAAGGACAGTTTCTCTACGAGCAGTACGTC. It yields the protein CAISEGQFLYEQYV.

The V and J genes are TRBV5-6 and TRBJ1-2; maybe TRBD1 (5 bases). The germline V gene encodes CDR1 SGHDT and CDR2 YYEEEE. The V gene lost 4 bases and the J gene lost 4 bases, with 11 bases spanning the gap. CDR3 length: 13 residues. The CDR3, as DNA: TGTGCCAGCAGCCGAGTAGACAGCTATGGCTACACCTTC. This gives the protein CASSRVDSYGYTF.

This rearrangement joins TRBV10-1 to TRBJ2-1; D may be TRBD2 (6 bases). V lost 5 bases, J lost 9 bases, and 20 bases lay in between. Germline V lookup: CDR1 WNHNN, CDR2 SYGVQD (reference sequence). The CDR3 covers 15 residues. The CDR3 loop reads CASSPGTALGSEQFF. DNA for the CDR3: TGCGCCAGCAGTCCAGGGACTGCCTTGGGCAGTGAGCAGTTCTTC.

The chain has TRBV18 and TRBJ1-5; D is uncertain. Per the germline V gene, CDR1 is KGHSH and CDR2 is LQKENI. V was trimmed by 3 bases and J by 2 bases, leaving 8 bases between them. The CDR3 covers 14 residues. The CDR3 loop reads CASSPEGGNQPQHF. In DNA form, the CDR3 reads TGTGCCAGCTCACCCGAGGGTGGCAATCAGCCCCAGCATTTT. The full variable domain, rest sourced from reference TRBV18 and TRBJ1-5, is NAGVMQNPRHLVRRRGQEARLRCSPMKGHSHVYWYRQLPEEGLKFMVYLQKENIIDESGMPKERFSAEFPKEGPSILRIQQVVRGDSAAYFCASSPEGGNQPQHFGDGTRLSIL.

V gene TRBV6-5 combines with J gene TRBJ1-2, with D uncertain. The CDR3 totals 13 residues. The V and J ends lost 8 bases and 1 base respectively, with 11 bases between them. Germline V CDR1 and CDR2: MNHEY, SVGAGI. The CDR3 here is CASYGLLNYGYTF. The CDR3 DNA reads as TGTGCCAGCTATGGACTCCTTAACTATGGCTACACCTTC.

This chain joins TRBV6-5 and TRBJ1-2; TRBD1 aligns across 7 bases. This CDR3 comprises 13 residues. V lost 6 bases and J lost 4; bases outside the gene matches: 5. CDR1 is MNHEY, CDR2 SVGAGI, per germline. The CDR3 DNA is TGTGCCAGCAGAACAGGGGACTCCTATGGCTACACCTTC. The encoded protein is CASRTGDSYGYTF.

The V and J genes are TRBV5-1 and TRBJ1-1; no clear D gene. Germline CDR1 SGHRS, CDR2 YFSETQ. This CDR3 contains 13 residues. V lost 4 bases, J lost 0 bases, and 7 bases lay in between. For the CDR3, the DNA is TGCGCCAGCAGCCCCCTCTTGAACACTGAAGCTTTCTTT. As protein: CASSPLLNTEAFF.

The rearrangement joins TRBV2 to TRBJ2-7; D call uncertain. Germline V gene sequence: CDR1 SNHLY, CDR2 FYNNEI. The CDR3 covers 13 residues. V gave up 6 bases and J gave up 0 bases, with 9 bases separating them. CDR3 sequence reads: CASRTTPSYEQYV. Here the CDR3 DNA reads TGTGCCAGCAGGACAACTCCCTCCTACGAGCAGTACGTC.

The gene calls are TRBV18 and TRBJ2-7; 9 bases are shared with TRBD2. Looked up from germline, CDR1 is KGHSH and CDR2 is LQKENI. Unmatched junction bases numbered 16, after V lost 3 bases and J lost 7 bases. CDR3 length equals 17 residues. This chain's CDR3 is CASSPDQGLASRREQYV. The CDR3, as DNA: TGTGCCAGCTCACCGGACCAGGGACTAGCTTCCCGGAGGGAGCAGTACGTC.

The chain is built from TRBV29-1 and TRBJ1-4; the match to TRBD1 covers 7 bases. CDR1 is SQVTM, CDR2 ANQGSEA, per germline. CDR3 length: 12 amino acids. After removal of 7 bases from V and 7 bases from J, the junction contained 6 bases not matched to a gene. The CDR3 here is CSATQGGEKLFF. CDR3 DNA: TGCAGCGCAACCCAGGGGGGTGAAAAACTGTTTTTT.

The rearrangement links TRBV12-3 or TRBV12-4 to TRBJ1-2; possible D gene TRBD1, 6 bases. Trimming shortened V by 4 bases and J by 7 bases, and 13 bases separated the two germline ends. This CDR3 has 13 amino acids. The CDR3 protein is CASSSQQGLGYTF. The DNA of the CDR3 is TGTGCCAGCAGTTCACAACAGGGTCTTGGCTACACCTTC.

The CDR3 nucleotides are TGTGCCAGCAGCTTATGGGGGCAGCAAAGCTATGGCTACACCTTC. This codes for CASSLWGQQSYGYTF. The chain is built from TRBV7-2 and TRBJ1-2; weak D call: TRBD1 (6 bases). Germline V CDR1 and CDR2: SGHTA, FQGNSA. The CDR3 is made up of 15 amino acids. Trimming took 2 bases from V and 4 from J, leaving 14 bases between them.

In DNA form, the CDR3 reads TGTGCCAGCAGCCCCAGCGGGGAAGAGACCCAGTACTTC. Protein: CASSPSGEETQYF. The chain couples TRBV3-1 (or the pseudogene TRBV3-2) to TRBJ2-5; 7 bases are a match to TRBD2. Germline V CDR1 and CDR2: LGHDT, YNNKEL (reference sequence). The CDR3 loop spans 13 amino acids. Germline trimming cut 4 bases from V and 3 bases from J; bases unmatched to any gene: 2.

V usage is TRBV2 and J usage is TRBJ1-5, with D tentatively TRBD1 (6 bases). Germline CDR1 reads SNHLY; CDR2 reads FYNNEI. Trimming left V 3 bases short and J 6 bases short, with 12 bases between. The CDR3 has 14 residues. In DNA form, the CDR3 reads TGTGCCAGCAGTGATACAGGGTCGAGTCAGCCCCAGCATTTT. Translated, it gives CASSDTGSSQPQHF.

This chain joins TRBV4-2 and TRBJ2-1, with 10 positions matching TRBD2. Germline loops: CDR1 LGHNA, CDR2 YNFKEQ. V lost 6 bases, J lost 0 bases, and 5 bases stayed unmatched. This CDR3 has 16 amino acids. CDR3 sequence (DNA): TGTGCCAGCAGTACTAGCGGGACAAGCTCCTACAATGAGCAGTTCTTC. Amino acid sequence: CASSTSGTSSYNEQFF.

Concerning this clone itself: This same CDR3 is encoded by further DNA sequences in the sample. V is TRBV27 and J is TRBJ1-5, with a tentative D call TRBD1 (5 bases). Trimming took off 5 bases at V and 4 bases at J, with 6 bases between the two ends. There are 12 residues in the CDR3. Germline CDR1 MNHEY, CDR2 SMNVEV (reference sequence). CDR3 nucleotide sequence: TGTGCCAGCAGTCGGGGGAATCAGCCCCAGCATTTT. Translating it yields CASSRGNQPQHF.

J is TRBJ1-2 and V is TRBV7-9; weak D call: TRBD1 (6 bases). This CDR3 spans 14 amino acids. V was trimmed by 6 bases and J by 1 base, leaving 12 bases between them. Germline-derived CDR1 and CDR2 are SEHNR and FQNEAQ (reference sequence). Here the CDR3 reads CASRHSQGNYGYTF. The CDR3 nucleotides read TGTGCCAGCAGACATTCACAGGGTAACTATGGCTACACCTTC.

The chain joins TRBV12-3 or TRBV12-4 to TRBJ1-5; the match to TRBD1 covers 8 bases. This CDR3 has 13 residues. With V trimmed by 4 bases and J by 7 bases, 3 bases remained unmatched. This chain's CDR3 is CASSWTGLQPQHF. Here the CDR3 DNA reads TGTGCCAGCAGTTGGACAGGGTTACAGCCCCAGCATTTT.

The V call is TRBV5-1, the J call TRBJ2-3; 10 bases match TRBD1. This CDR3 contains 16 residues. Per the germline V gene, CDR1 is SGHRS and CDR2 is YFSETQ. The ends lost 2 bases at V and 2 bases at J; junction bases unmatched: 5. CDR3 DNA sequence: TGCGCCAGCAGCTTAATGGGACAGGGGTACACAGATACGCAGTATTTT. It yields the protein CASSLMGQGYTDTQYF. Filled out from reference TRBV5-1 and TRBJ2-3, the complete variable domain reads KAGVTQTPRYLIKTRGQQVTLSCSPISGHRSVSWYQQTPGQGLQFLFEYFSETQRNKGNFPGRFSGRQFSNSRSEMNVSTLELGDSALYLCASSLMGQGYTDTQYFGPGTRLTVL.

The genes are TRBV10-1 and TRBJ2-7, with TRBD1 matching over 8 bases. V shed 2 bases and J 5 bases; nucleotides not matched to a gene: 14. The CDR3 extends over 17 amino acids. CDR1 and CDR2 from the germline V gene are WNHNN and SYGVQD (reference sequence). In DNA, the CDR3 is TGCGCCAGCAGTGAGGATCGGGGCAGGGGGCGCGGTCACGAGCAGTACGTC. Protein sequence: CASSEDRGRGRGHEQYV.

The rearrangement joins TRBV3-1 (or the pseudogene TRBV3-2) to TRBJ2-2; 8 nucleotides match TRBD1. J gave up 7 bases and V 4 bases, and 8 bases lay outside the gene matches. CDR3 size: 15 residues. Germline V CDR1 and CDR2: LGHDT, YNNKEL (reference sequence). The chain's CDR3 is CASSPRTGWVGELFF. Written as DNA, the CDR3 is TGTGCCAGCAGCCCGCGGACAGGGTGGGTCGGGGAGCTGTTTTTT.